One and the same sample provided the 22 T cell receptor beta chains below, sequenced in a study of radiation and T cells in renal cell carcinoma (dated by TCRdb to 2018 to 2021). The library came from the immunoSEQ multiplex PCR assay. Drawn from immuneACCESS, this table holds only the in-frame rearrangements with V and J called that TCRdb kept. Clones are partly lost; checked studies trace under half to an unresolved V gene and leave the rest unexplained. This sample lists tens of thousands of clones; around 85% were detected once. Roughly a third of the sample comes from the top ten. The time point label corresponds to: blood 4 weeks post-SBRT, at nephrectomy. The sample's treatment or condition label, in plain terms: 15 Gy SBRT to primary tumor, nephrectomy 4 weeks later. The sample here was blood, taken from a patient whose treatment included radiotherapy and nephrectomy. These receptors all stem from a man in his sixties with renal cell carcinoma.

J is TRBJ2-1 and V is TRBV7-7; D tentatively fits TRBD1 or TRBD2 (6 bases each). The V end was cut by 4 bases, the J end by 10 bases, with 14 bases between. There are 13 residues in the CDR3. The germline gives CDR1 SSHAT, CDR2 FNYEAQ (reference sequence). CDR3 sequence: CASSSEGGGEQFF. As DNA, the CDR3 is TGTGCCAGCAGCTCCGAGGGGGGAGGAGAGCAGTTCTTC.

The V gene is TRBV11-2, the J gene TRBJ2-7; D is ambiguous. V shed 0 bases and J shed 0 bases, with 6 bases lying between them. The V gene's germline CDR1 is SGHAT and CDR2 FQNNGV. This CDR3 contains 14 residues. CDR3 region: CASSLEISSYEQYF. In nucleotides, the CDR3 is TGTGCCAGCAGCTTAGAGATTAGCTCCTACGAGCAGTACTTC.

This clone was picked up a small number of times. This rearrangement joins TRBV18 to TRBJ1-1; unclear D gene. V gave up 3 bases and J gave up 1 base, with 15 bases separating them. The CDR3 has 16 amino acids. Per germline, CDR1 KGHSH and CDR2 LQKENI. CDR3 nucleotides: TGTGCCAGCTCACCCGCGAGAAGGGTTACGAACACTGAAGCTTTCTTT. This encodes CASSPARRVTNTEAFF.

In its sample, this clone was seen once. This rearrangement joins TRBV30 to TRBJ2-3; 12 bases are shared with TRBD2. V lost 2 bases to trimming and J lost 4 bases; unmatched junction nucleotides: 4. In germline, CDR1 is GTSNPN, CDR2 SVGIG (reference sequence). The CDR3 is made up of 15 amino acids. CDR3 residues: CAWSPLAGGADTQYF. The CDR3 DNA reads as TGTGCCTGGAGTCCTCTAGCGGGAGGGGCAGATACGCAGTATTTT.

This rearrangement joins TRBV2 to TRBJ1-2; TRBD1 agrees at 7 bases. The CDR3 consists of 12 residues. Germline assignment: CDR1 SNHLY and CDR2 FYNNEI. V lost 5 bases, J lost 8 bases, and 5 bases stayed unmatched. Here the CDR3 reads CASSRQGLGYTF. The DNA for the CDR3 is TGTGCCAGCAGTAGACAGGGTTTAGGCTACACCTTC. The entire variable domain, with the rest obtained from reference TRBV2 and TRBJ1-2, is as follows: EPEVTQTPSHQVTQMGQEVILRCVPISNHLYFYWYRQILGQKVEFLVSFYNNEISEKSEIFDDQFSVERPDGSNFTLKIRSTKLEDSAMYFCASSRQGLGYTFGSGTRLTVV.

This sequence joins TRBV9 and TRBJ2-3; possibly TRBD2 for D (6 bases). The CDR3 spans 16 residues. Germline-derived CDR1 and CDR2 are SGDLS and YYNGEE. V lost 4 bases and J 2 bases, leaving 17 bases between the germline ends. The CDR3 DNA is TGTGCCAGCAGCCCAGCGGGCCCCCGAGCCACAGATACGCAGTATTTT. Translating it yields CASSPAGPRATDTQYF. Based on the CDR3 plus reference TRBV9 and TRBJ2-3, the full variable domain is DSGVTQTPKHLITATGQRVTLRCSPRSGDLSVYWYQQSLDQGLQFLIQYYNGEERAKGNILERFSAQQFPDLHSELNLSSLELGDSALYFCASSPAGPRATDTQYFGPGTRLTVL.

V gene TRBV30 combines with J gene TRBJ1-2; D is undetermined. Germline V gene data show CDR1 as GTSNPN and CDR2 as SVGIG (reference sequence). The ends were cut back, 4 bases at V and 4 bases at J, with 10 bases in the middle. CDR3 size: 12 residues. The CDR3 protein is CAWITDSYGYTF. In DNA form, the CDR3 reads TGTGCCTGGATCACGGACTCCTATGGCTACACCTTC.

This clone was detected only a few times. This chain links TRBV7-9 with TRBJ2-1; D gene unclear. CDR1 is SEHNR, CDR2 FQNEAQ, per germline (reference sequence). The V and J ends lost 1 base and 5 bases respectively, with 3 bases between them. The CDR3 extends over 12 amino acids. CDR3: CASSLGNNEQFF. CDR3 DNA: TGTGCCAGCAGCTTAGGCAACAATGAGCAGTTCTTC. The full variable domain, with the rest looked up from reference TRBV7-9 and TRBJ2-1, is DTGVSQNPRHKITKRGQNVTFRCDPISEHNRLYWYRQTLGQGPEFLTYFQNEAQLEKSRLLSDRFSAERPKGSFSTLEIQRTEQGDSAMYLCASSLGNNEQFFGPGTRLTVL.

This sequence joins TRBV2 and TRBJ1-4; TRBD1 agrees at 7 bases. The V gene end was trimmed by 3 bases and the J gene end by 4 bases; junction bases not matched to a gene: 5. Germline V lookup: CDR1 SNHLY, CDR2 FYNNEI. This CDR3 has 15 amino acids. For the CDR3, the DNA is TGTGCCAGCAGTGATACGGGACAGATTAATGAAAAACTGTTTTTT. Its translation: CASSDTGQINEKLFF. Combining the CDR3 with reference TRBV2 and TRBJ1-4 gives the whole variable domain EPEVTQTPSHQVTQMGQEVILRCVPISNHLYFYWYRQILGQKVEFLVSFYNNEISEKSEIFDDQFSVERPDGSNFTLKIRSTKLEDSAMYFCASSDTGQINEKLFFGSGTQLSVL.

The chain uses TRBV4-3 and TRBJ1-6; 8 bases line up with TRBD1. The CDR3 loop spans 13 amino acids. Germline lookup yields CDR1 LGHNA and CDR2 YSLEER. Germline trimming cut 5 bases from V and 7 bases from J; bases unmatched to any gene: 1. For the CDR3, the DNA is TGCGCCAGCAGCGGACAGGGAAATTCACCCCTCCACTTT. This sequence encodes CASSGQGNSPLHF.

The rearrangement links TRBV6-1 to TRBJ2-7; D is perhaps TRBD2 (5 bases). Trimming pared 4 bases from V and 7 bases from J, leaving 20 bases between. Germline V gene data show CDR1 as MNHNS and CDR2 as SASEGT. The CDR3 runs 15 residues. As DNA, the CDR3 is TGTGCCAGCAGTGTTCTCCTTAGAGGGTCGGGGGAGCAGTACTTC. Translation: CASSVLLRGSGEQYF.

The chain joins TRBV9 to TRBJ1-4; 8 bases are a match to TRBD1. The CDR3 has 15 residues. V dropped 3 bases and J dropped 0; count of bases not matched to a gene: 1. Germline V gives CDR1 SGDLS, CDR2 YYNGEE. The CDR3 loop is CASSDRGATNEKLFF. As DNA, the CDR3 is TGTGCCAGCAGCGACAGGGGGGCAACTAATGAAAAACTGTTTTTT.

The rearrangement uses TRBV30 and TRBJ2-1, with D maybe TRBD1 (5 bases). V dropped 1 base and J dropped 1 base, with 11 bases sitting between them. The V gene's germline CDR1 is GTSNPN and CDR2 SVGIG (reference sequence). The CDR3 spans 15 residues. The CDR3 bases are TGTGCCTGGAGTGGGGGCTTCGGTTCCTACAATGAGCAGTTCTTC. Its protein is CAWSGGFGSYNEQFF.

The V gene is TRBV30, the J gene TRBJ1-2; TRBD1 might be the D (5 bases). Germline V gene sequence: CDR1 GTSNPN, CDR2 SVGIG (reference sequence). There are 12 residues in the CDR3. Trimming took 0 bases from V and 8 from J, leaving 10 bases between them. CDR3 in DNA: TGTGCCTGGAGTGTCGGGACGCTCGGCTACACCTTC. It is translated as CAWSVGTLGYTF.

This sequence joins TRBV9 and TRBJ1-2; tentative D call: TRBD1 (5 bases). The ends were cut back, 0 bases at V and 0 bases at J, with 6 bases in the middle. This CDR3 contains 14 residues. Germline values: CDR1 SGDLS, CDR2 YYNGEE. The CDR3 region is CASSVDRSNYGYTF. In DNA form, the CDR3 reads TGTGCCAGCAGCGTAGACAGGTCTAACTATGGCTACACCTTC.

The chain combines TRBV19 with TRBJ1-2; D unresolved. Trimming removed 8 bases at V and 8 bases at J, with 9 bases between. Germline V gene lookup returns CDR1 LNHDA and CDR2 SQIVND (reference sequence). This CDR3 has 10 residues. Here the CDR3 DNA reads TGTGCCAGTGGGGTAAGGGGCTACACCTTC. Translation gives CASGVRGYTF. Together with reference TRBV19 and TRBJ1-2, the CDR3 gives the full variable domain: DGGITQSPKYLFRKEGQNVTLSCEQNLNHDAMYWYRQDPGQGLRLIYYSQIVNDFQKGDIAEGYSVSREKKESFPLTVTSAQKNPTAFYLCASGVRGYTFGSGTRLTVV.

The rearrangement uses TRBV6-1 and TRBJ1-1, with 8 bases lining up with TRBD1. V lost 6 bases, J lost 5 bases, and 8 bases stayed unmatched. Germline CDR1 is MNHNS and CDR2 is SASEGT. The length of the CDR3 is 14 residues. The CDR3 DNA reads TGTGCCAGCAGCCGCACAGGGACAGGAACTGAAGCTTTCTTT. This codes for CASSRTGTGTEAFF.

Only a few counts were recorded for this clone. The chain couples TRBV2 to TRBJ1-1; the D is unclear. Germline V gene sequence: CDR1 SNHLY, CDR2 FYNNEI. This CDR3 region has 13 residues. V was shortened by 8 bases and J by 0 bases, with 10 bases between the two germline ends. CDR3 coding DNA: TGTGCCAGCCTGCGGTTCATGAACACTGAAGCTTTCTTT. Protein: CASLRFMNTEAFF.

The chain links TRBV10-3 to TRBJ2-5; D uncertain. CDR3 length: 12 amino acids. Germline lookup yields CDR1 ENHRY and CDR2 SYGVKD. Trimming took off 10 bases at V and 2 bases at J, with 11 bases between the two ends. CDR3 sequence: CATREVQETQYF. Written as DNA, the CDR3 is TGTGCCACCCGAGAAGTGCAAGAGACCCAGTACTTC.

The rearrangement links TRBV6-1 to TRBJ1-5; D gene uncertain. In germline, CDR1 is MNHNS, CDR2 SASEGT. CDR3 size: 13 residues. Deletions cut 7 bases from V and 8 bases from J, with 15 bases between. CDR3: CASTHLTVEPQHF. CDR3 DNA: TGTGCCAGCACCCACCTAACGGTGGAGCCCCAGCATTTT.

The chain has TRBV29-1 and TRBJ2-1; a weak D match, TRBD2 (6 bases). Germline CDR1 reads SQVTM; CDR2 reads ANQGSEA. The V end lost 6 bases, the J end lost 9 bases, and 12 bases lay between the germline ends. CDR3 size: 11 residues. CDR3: CSVQTSVEQFF. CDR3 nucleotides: TGCAGCGTACAGACTAGTGTTGAGCAGTTCTTC.

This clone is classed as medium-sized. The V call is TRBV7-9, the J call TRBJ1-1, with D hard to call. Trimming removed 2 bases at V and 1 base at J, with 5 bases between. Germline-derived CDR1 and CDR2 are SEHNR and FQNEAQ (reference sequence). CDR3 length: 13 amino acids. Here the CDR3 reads CASSLYANTEAFF. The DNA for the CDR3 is TGTGCCAGCAGCTTATACGCGAACACTGAAGCTTTCTTT.